These 19 T cell receptor beta chains were sequenced from one sample in a study of T cell responses to AZD1222 COVID-19 vaccine. The data were produced by immunoSEQ multiplex PCR, yet TCRdb's version contains in-frame clones alone and is incomplete. Found here are about 140,000 clones, roughly nine tenths of them singletons; the top ten hold roughly 7.5%. The sequences come from peripheral blood, collected 28 days after the second dose of the MenACWY control vaccine. All receptors derive from an adult who received the MenACWY meningococcal vaccine as a control.

This clone was picked up one time. This rearrangement joins TRBV19 to TRBJ1-3; possible D gene TRBD1, 6 bases. Germline V gene lookup returns CDR1 LNHDA and CDR2 SQIVND (reference sequence). This CDR3 contains 13 residues. Trimming cost V 3 bases and J 7 bases, with 10 bases left between them. The CDR3 sequence is CASSMGGRNTIYF. The CDR3 DNA follows: TGTGCCAGTAGTATGGGGGGCCGCAACACCATATATTTT.

This chain links TRBV19 with TRBJ2-7, with 10 bases lining up with TRBD1. The length of the CDR3 is 13 residues. Germline loops: CDR1 LNHDA, CDR2 SQIVND (reference sequence). After removal of 9 bases from V and 5 bases from J, the junction contained 7 bases not matched to a gene. The CDR3 DNA follows: TGTGCCAGCGGGACAGGGGAGGTCCACGAGCAGTACTTC. Translation gives CASGTGEVHEQYF.

A remark on this clone: The same CDR3 is also encoded by other DNA sequences in this sample. The chain recombines TRBV28 with TRBJ2-7; 7 positions agree with TRBD1. Germline CDR1 reads MDHEN; CDR2 reads SYDVKM. The V segment lost 4 bases and the J segment 1 base; nucleotides outside the gene matches: 1. CDR3 length equals 13 residues. CDR3 region: CASSSGQSYEQYF. The DNA for the CDR3 is TGTGCCAGCAGTTCGGGACAGTCCTACGAGCAGTACTTC.

The rearrangement uses TRBV29-1 and TRBJ2-3; D not certain. This CDR3 is built from 8 residues. Germline lookup yields CDR1 SQVTM and CDR2 ANQGSEA. The ends were cut back, 6 bases at V and 7 bases at J, with 2 bases in the middle. CDR3 bases: TGCAGCGTCAATACGCAGTATTTT. This gives the protein CSVNTQYF.

The genes are TRBV12-3 or TRBV12-4 and TRBJ2-2; TRBD1 is a possible D gene (5 bases). The V gene lost 7 bases and the J gene lost 5 bases, with 11 bases spanning the gap. CDR3 size: 13 residues. The CDR3 DNA reads as TGTGCCAGCAAAGGGGATTGGACCGGGGAGCTGTTTTTT. It specifies CASKGDWTGELFF.

V is TRBV9 and J is TRBJ1-3; D gene ambiguous. Germline values: CDR1 SGDLS, CDR2 YYNGEE. The CDR3 runs 15 residues. Trimming took 0 bases from V and 0 from J, leaving 7 bases between them. This CDR3 is CASSVGTDSGNTIYF. CDR3 bases: TGTGCCAGCAGCGTAGGGACGGACTCTGGAAACACCATATATTTT.

This clone appeared once. V gene TRBV5-3 combines with J gene TRBJ2-1; D is ambiguous. TRBV5-3 is marked as an open reading frame, function uncertain. This CDR3 has 15 residues. V dropped 7 bases and J dropped 4 bases, with 18 bases sitting between them. For the CDR3, the DNA is TGTGCCAGAGAAACTCCACGGCACAGATACAATGAGCAGTTCTTC. Translating gives CARETPRHRYNEQFF.

The chain recombines TRBV7-3 with TRBJ2-1; 7 nucleotides match TRBD2. Germline loops: CDR1 SGHTA, CDR2 FQGTGA. The CDR3 covers 16 residues. Trimming cost V 2 bases and J 5 bases; bases outside gene matches: 9. The CDR3 protein is CASSLFGTIRNNEQFF. The CDR3, as DNA: TGTGCCAGCAGCTTATTCGGGACTATTCGAAACAATGAGCAGTTCTTC.

This chain uses TRBV3-1 (or the pseudogene TRBV3-2) with TRBJ2-2; D possibly corresponds to TRBD1 (6 bases). This CDR3 is 13 amino acids long. Trimming removed 1 base from V and 7 bases from J, with 7 bases in between. The V gene's germline CDR1 is LGHDT and CDR2 YNNKEL (reference sequence). In nucleotides, the CDR3 is TGTGCCAGCAGCCAAGTACAGGGCGGGGAGCTGTTTTTT. It is translated as CASSQVQGGELFF.

The rearrangement links TRBV18 to TRBJ2-5; 7 bases map to TRBD1. The V and J ends lost 4 bases and 0 bases, in that order; junction bases with no gene match: 2. The CDR3 loop spans 14 amino acids. Germline V lookup: CDR1 KGHSH, CDR2 LQKENI. This CDR3 is CASSLTGNQETQYF. The CDR3 region has the DNA TGTGCCAGCTCACTGACAGGGAACCAAGAGACCCAGTACTTC.

This rearrangement joins TRBV7-8 to TRBJ1-2; 9 bases are shared with TRBD1. Germline values: CDR1 SGHVS, CDR2 FQNEAQ. The CDR3 is made up of 14 amino acids. Losses at the gene ends were 5 bases for V and 7 bases for J; bases not matched to a gene: 8. The CDR3 DNA reads as TGTGCCAGCAGCGGCCGGGACAGGGCGCGTGGCTACACCTTC. Its translation is CASSGRDRARGYTF.

The CDR3 protein is CASSLQGSYNEQFF. CDR3 coding DNA: TGCGCCAGCAGCTTACAGGGGAGCTACAATGAGCAGTTCTTC. This sequence joins TRBV5-1 and TRBJ2-1, with TRBD1 identical over 7 bases. V shed 2 bases, J shed 3 bases, and the junction held 2 bases outside the gene matches. The CDR3 loop spans 14 amino acids. The germline V gene encodes CDR1 SGHRS and CDR2 YFSETQ.

The V gene is TRBV6-5, the J gene TRBJ2-5, with TRBD2 matching 8 bases. Trimming took 4 bases from V and 7 from J; bases not matched to a gene: 11. Per the germline V gene, CDR1 is MNHEY and CDR2 is SVGAGI. The CDR3 loop spans 15 amino acids. CDR3 residues: CASSSQTSAVGTQYF. DNA of the CDR3: TGTGCCAGCAGTTCACAGACTAGCGCCGTGGGGACCCAGTACTTC.

The rearrangement links TRBV7-2 to TRBJ1-6; 8 bases map to TRBD1. The CDR3 sequence is 16 residues long. Trimming cost V 5 bases and J 9 bases; bases outside gene matches: 12. CDR1 is SGHTA and CDR2 is FQGNSA in the germline V gene. For the CDR3, the DNA is TGTGCCAGCAGCACCCAGACAGGGGTGGGTAGTTCACCCCTCCACTTT. Residues: CASSTQTGVGSSPLHF.

The chain joins TRBV11-2 to TRBJ2-1; perhaps TRBD2 as D (6 bases). Trimming stripped 5 bases from V and 8 bases from J, with 16 bases between. Germline V gene data show CDR1 as SGHAT and CDR2 as FQNNGV. This CDR3 is built from 14 residues. CDR3 DNA sequence: TGTGCCAGCAGCGGGGACTCCAAGGTGCATGAGCAGTTCTTC. Translation: CASSGDSKVHEQFF.

The sample holds one count of this clone. The V and J genes are TRBV6-2 or TRBV6-3 and TRBJ1-2; the D is unclear. Trimming removed 5 bases from V and 4 bases from J, with 11 bases in between. Germline V lookup: CDR1 MNHEY, CDR2 SVGEGT. This CDR3 is built from 13 residues. The CDR3 DNA is TGTGCCAGCAGTCGCGCGGGGTTCTATGGCTACACCTTC. Translated: CASSRAGFYGYTF.

This clone was seen a few times. The gene calls are TRBV28 and TRBJ2-2; D unresolved. The germline CDR1 and CDR2 sequences are MDHEN and SYDVKM. The CDR3 is 12 residues long. Trimming pared 7 bases from V and 7 bases from J, leaving 10 bases between. In nucleotides, the CDR3 is TGTGCCAGCAAAGAGGATGACGGGGAGCTGTTTTTT. It codes for CASKEDDGELFF.

This clone was seen only once. The chain links TRBV28 to TRBJ2-7; no clear D gene. The CDR3 loop spans 14 amino acids. V gave up 7 bases and J gave up 2 bases, with 15 bases separating them. Germline assignment: CDR1 MDHEN and CDR2 SYDVKM. This CDR3 is CASISQLPPYEQYF. DNA for the CDR3: TGTGCCAGCATTTCACAACTACCCCCCTACGAGCAGTACTTC.

The count of this clone is one. The chain carries TRBV7-6 and TRBJ2-1; 13 bases line up with TRBD2. Germline values: CDR1 SGHVS, CDR2 FNYEAQ. V lost 2 bases and J lost 8; bases outside the gene matches: 9. This CDR3 contains 17 residues. The chain's CDR3 is CASSLRVTSGRAYEQFF. DNA for the CDR3: TGTGCCAGCAGCTTACGAGTTACTAGCGGGAGGGCCTATGAGCAGTTCTTC.